This TCR beta chain was captured by sequencing in a study of cytomegalovirus exposure and HLA in healthy donors (dated by TCRdb to 2015 to 2018). About the investigation overall: An earlier analysis of about 530 of the donors reported under 300 Gb of sequence data and around 120 million unique TCR beta sequences obtained from about 200 million T cells. Around 320 gigabases of sequencing data and roughly 90 million unique TCR sequences were included in an early release covering under 650 HLA-typed donors. Among the roughly 430 genotyped donors, about 83% belonged to the genetic ancestry cluster associated with self-reported Caucasian donors. The study aimed to test whether cataloging public T cell receptors could reveal signatures of past pathogen exposure. The T cell repertoires of roughly 660 subjects were profiled by immunosequencing and related to cytomegalovirus serostatus. Besides the first cohort of around 670 subjects, a separate validation cohort made up of around 120 different subjects was used. To predict cytomegalovirus infection status, the study brought together high-throughput TCR immunosequencing, statistical association of individual TCRs with disease status, and machine learning. To study patterns of TCR occurrence, a later analysis re-analyzed previously published TCR beta repertoires from around 670 donors and added high-resolution HLA genotyping. The later analysis used no new phenotypic data to find candidate immune exposures, relying instead on TCR beta sequences and their occurrence across donors. An earlier analysis of 587 of the donors used high-throughput TCR beta sequencing to judge whether each TCR beta V gene segment behaved as functional or pseudogenic. Donor age, sex, ethnicity and CMV serostatus were compiled alongside the repertoire data. In a later genetic analysis, genome-wide SNP genotypes for about three fifths of the 666 donors were used, and that subset was treated as a discovery cohort. Every repertoire in the discovery cohort had been generated on one and the same sequencing platform. HLA typing included class I and class II loci at four-digit resolution. The number of donors typed differed by locus, with roughly 629-640 for A, B, C, DRB1 and DQB1, approximately 500 for DQA1, some 570 for DPA1, and about 450 for DPB1. Because of strong linkage in the cohort, a few DR-DQ haplotypes were treated as single units for association and clustering. On average, over 200,000 unique TCR beta nucleotide sequences were sequenced per donor among roughly 430 genotyped donors of the cohort, with around 19% of those sequences being non-productive.

Library generation was performed with the immunoSEQ multiplex PCR assay. A mixture of 60 forward primers for TCR Vbeta segments and 13 reverse primers for TCR Jbeta segments was used in the multiplex PCR. A multiplex PCR assay on genomic DNA amplified the CDR3 region of rearranged TCR beta genes. Amplified TCR beta libraries were sequenced as 87-base-pair reads on the Illumina HiSeq System. Under the source paper's analysis protocol: Across the 670 or so repertoires, a later analysis counted some 81 million unique TCR beta chains, some 11 million of which were shared by at least two donors. A nearest-neighbor algorithm error-corrected the raw reads and collapsed the reads into unique sequences, merging closely related sequences to remove PCR and sequencing errors. To assign V, D and J gene segments, CDR3 sequences were aligned to IMGT reference sequences. For a sequence to be retained, at least a six-nucleotide match to both a V gene segment and a J gene segment was required. Rearrangements were classified as productive when the CDR3 lacked stop codons and remained in frame with V and J, and all other rearrangements were classified as non-productive. Following IMGT convention, CDR3 was defined as the stretch from the second conserved V-encoded cysteine up to the conserved J-encoded phenylalanine. Sequences without an unambiguous match to a single V gene segment were excluded from the earlier analysis of 587 of the donors. In an earlier analysis of roughly 500 of the donors, V segments were called functional above 56.7% productive rearrangements and were called segregating when the between-donor standard deviation exceeded 5%. To diagnose cytomegalovirus status from the catalog of TCR beta chain sequences, a statistical classification framework was built. In a later analysis, V and J genes were assigned by comparing TCR nucleotide sequences against IMGT/GENE-DB human TR gene sequences. Using the TCRdist pipeline, a later analysis assigned CDR3 sequences along with most-parsimonious VDJ recombination scenarios. In a later analysis, each TCR beta chain was defined by its CDR3 amino acid sequence together with its V-gene family, and reads lacking a unique V-gene family were excluded. A later analysis removed 500 to 650 highly shared, low-generation-probability nucleotide sequences to deal with suspected cross-contamination and a sequencing artifact. In a later analysis, a clonal expansion index was calculated for each public chain from normalized within-repertoire ranks of inferred template counts. In a later analysis, generation probabilities were computed using a VDJ recombination model fitted to out-of-frame rearrangements, and the results were checked against IGoR. A later analysis scored TCR-TCR, TCR-HLA and TCR-CMV co-occurrence with hypergeometric tests, applying a repertoire-size bias correction to TCR pairs. A later analysis estimated false discovery rates by permuting HLA or CMV assignments 20 times. In a later analysis, co-occurring TCRs were grouped using DBSCAN, and TCRdist sequence similarity was added for clustering within HLA-allele-positive subsets. Co-occurrence clustering excluded repertoires with fewer than 30,000 or more than 120,000 public chains, plus five with anomalous nucleotide sharing. TCRdb retrieved this table from immuneACCESS and kept in-frame rearrangements only. Not all clones are present; in checked studies, unresolved V genes account for under half, and no reason is known for the remainder. The V and J calls and clone size come from that table; D and trimming were worked out from the DNA. The table for this sample lists under 150,000 clones; roughly 70% of them were counted only once. Clones ranked in the top ten supply 4% to 5% of the sample.

Of note for this clone: This receptor's antigen is unknown. The record has no base qualities; no much larger clone is one base away.

The germline V end is reduced by 8 bases and the J end by 8 bases; junction bases left unmatched: 5. As encoded in the germline V gene, CDR1 is SNHLY while CDR2 is FYNNEI. Its CDR3 holds 12 amino acids, cysteine through phenylalanine. Solely the CDR3 DNA is kept, with 36 bases framed from the first base. The cohort was made up of roughly 670 healthy bone marrow donors. All cohort members were sampled while nominally healthy, although unrecorded immune exposures were likely present. The donor was CMV seropositive and belonged to the group of 250 to 300 seropositive cohort members. A peripheral blood sample was provided by each donor, and peripheral blood mononuclear cells were used for TCR beta sequencing. The Qiagen DNeasy Blood Extraction Kit was used to extract genomic DNA from the blood cell samples. Results the study describes overall, beyond this receptor: The classifier was reported to diagnose cytomegalovirus status with high specificity and sensitivity in both the original cohort and the validation cohort. The sequencing pipeline was judged likely to have produced a cluster of highly shared sequence variants as a technical artifact. Linkage disequilibrium might explain the correlated functional status among segregating V segments, but an unknown experimental factor could not be ruled out. Because counts were too low, seventeen rarely observed V segments, including chromosome 9 orphons, were excluded from the earlier analysis of under 650 of the donors. A later analysis found that TCR association rates varied across HLA loci, with DRB1 alleles showing the most associated TCRs and HLA-C alleles the fewest. According to a later genetic analysis, donors in an Asian-associated ancestry cluster had fewer N-insertions in productive TCRs than the approximately 650-donor mean. When HLA alleles, especially DR and DQ, strongly co-occurred, attributing TCR associations to individual alleles was difficult. Several of the top co-occurrence clusters appeared to be linked to parvovirus B19, influenza, CMV and Epstein-Barr virus, according to a later analysis. The study gave a list of about 160 TCR beta chains associated with cytomegalovirus. A later analysis associated roughly 17,000 TCR beta sequences with specific HLA alleles at a false discovery rate of 0.05. In an earlier analysis of some 540 of the donors, most TCR beta V segments appeared in productive rearrangements about 87% or about 30% of the time, broadly matching IMGT annotations. In vitro tests confirmed that a few of the cytomegalovirus-associated TCR beta chains recognize cytomegalovirus antigens. In a later genetic analysis, a missense DCLRE1C variant was associated with V-gene and J-gene trimming of TCR beta chains, and the association was replicated in an independent cohort. Compared with equally common non-associated chains, HLA-associated TCR beta chains in a later analysis were more clonally expanded and had lower generation probabilities. Some IMGT-functional V segments, including TRBV6-2 and TRBV6-3, could not be told apart with the 87-base-pair reads, so those segments were excluded. A further reported finding was that TCR beta sequences accurately predicted the HLA-A and HLA-B alleles for most subjects in the first cohort. Across donors, most TCR sequences were observed very rarely, whereas some public TCRs were present in many individuals. CMV serostatus was the only immune exposure information available for the cohort. A later analysis found that most CMV-associated TCR beta chains appeared HLA-restricted, with HLA associations seemingly driven largely by CMV exposure. The authors suggested that the approach could potentially be extended to other disease states and immunological phenotypes. Presence/absence analyses assumed roughly uniform sequencing depth across donors, an assumption that may not hold. HLA typing was unavailable for some donors at each locus, so association tests used only the typed subset. Only TCR beta chains were sequenced in this cohort, and the absence of alpha or paired-chain data limited detectable features.

Material for sequencing was PBMCs. Recombination joined TRBV2 with TRBJ2-1; TRBD1 matches 8 bases in the middle. The receptor comes from a woman in her thirties or forties in good health and CMV-seropositive. The DNA sequence follows: TGTGCCAGCCAGGGGGCGGTGGATGAGCAGTTCTTC. It encodes CASQGAVDEQFF.